This entry describes one T cell receptor (beta chain). What it recognizes is unknown. This sample is part of a study of cytomegalovirus exposure and HLA in healthy donors. Regarding the study as a whole: In a later analysis, common viral pathogens appeared linked to several of the most significant clusters. It was confirmed in vitro that a few of the CMV-associated chains were specific for CMV antigens. Rare TCR sequences dominated, though some public TCRs recurred in many donors. A few V segments could not be told apart, such as TRBV6-2 and TRBV6-3, and were left out.

The PCR contained 60 Vbeta and 13 Jbeta primers. Produced via immunoSEQ multiplex PCR; TCRdb's table is partial and in-frame only. The sample records under 250,000 clones, 80% to 85% being singletons. This CDR3 contains 15 residues. Germline-derived CDR1 and CDR2 are SGHNT and YYREEE (reference sequence). The sequenced sample was PBMCs. V and J are TRBV5-4 and TRBJ2-5, with 10 bases matching TRBD1. TRBJ2-7 explains the end of the DNA better; the J call may be wrong. This sequence originates from a boy aged 2 to 10 in good health and CMV-seronegative. The chain's CDR3 is CASSPGTGESYEQYF. The CDR3, as DNA: TGTGCCAGCAGCCCCGGGACAGGGGAATCATACGAGCAGTACTTC.